This entry lists 3 T cell receptor beta chains sequenced from one sample in a study of blood T cell repertoires in COVID-19. Here immunoSEQ multiplex PCR was the method, and the copy in TCRdb shows in-frame clones only, minus some. The sample carries approximately 170,000 clones, approximately 80% recorded once. The sample taken for sequencing was peripheral blood. The receptors stem from a man aged 65-85 years who had recovered from COVID-19.

The rearrangement links TRBV7-6 to TRBJ2-5; 8 bases fit TRBD1. The CDR3 sequence is 15 residues long. J gave up 2 bases and V 5 bases, and 7 bases lay outside the gene matches. Germline assignment: CDR1 SGHVS and CDR2 FNYEAQ. Here the CDR3 reads CASSRRTGQQETQYF. The CDR3 bases are TGTGCCAGCAGCAGAAGGACAGGGCAACAAGAGACCCAGTACTTC.

This chain uses TRBV4-3 with TRBJ2-1; 8 bases map to TRBD2. Germline CDR1 is LGHNA and CDR2 is YSLEER. The CDR3 has 17 residues. The ends lost 3 bases at V and 5 bases at J; junction bases unmatched: 12. The CDR3 loop is CASSHWEREIWDNEQFF. CDR3 nucleotide sequence: TGCGCCAGCAGCCATTGGGAGCGGGAGATATGGGACAATGAGCAGTTCTTC.

V and J are TRBV3-1 (or the pseudogene TRBV3-2) and TRBJ1-5; D may be TRBD1 (6 bases). There are 15 residues in the CDR3. V was trimmed by 6 bases and J by 7 bases, leaving 19 bases between them. CDR1 and CDR2 (germline): LGHDT, YNNKEL (reference sequence). Here the CDR3 reads CASSPGQTPPQPQHF. CDR3 DNA: TGTGCCAGCAGTCCCGGACAGACCCCTCCACAGCCCCAGCATTTT.